This T cell receptor beta chain was sequenced in a study of neurological immune-mediated disorders. Study-level background: There were roughly 34 multiple sclerosis patients. Of these, roughly 30 had relapsing-remitting MS and 3 had secondary progressive MS.

The table lists this clonotype with many counts. As yet, its antigen is unknown. Regarding the study as a whole: Phylogenetic grouping assigned the repertoires of 18 of 34 multiple sclerosis patients to a single related-CDR3 cluster, representing a possible signature.

The cDNA was generated by 5'RACE with 10-nucleotide random UMIs. One entry per CDR3 protein results from TCRdb running MiXCR on the 5' RACE reads. This sample has 90,000 to 100,000 distinct CDR3 sequences, with 3% to 4.5% found just once. This CDR3 is 15 amino acids long. Trimming stripped 0 bases from V and 1 base from J, with 9 bases between. Looked up from germline, CDR1 is MNHEY and CDR2 is SMNVEV (reference sequence). The chain carries TRBV27 and TRBJ2-5, with D maybe TRBD1 (6 bases). The sample consisted of PBMCs. This sequence was found in a woman aged 18-29 years with multiple sclerosis. The CDR3, as DNA: TGTGCCAGCAGTTTATCCCCAGGGGCCCAAGAGACCCAGTACTTC. This encodes CASSLSPGAQETQYF.